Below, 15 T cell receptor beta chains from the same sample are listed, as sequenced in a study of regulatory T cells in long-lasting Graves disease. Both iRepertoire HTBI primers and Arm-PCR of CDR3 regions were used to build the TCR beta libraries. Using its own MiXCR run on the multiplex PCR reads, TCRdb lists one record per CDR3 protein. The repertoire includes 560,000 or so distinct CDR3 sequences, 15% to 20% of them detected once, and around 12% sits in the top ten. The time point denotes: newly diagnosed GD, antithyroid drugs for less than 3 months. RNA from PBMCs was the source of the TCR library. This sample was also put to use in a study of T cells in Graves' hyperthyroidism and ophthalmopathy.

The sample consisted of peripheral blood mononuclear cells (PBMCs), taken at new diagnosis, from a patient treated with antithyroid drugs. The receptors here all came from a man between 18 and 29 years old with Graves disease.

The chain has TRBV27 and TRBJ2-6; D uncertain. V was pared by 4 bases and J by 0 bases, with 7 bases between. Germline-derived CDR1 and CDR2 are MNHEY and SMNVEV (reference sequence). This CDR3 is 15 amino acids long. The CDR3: CASSSASSGANVLTF. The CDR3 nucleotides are TGTGCCAGCAGTTCCGCCTCCTCTGGGGCCAACGTCCTGACTTTC.

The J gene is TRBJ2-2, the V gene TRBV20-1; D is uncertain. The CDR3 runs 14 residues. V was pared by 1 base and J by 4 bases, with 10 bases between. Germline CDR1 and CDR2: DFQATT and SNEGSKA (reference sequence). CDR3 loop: CSARVGWGTGELFF. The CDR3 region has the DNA TGCAGTGCTAGAGTAGGATGGGGCACCGGGGAGCTGTTTTTT.

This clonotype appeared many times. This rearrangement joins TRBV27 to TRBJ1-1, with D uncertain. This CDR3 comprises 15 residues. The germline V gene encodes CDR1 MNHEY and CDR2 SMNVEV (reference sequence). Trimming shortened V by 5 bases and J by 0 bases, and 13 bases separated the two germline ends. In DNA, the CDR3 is TGTGCCAGCAGTCCCTTAAGTACGGTGAACACTGAAGCTTTCTTT. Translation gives CASSPLSTVNTEAFF.

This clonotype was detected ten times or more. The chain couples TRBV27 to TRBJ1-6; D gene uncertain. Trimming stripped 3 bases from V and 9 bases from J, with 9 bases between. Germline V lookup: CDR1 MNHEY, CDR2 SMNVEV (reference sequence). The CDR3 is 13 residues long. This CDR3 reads CASSLRVGSPLHF. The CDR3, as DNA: TGTGCCAGCAGTTTGCGGGTGGGTTCACCCCTCCACTTT.

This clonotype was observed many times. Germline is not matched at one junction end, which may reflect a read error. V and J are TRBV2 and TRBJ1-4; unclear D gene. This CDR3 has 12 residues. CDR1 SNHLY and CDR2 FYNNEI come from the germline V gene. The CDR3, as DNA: TGTGCCAGCAGTGTGTTGGGCAGCCCCCGGACTTTT. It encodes CASSVLGSPRTF. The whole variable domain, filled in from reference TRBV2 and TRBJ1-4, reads EPEVTQTPSHQVTQMGQEVILRCVPISNHLYFYWYRQILGQKVEFLVSFYNNEISEKSEIFDDQFSVERPDGSNFTLKIRSTKLEDSAMYFCASSVLGSPRTFGSGTQLSVL.

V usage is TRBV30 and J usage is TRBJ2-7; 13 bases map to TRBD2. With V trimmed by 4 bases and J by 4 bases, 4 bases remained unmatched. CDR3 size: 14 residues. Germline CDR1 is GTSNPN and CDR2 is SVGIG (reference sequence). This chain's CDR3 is CAWTQLAGGYEQYF. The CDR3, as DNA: TGTGCCTGGACCCAACTAGCGGGAGGGTACGAGCAGTACTTC.

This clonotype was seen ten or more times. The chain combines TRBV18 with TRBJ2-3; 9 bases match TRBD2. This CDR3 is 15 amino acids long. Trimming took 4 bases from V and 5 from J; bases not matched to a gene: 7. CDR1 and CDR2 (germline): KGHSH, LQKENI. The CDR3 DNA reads TGTGCCAGCTCACTAGTAGCGGGAGCGGAAGATACGCAGTATTTT. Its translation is CASSLVAGAEDTQYF.

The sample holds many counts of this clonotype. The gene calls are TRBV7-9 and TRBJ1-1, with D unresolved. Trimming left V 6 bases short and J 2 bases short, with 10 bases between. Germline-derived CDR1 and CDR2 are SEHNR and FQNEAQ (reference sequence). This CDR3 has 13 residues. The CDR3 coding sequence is TGTGCCAGCAGTTTTAGTGGAAACACTGAAGCTTTCTTT. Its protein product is CASSFSGNTEAFF.

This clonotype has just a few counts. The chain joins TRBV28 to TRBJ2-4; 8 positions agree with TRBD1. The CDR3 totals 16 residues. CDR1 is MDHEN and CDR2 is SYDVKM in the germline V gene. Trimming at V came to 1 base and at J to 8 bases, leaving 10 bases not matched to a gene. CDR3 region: CASSLLQGALLHIQYF. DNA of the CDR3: TGTGCCAGCAGTTTATTGCAGGGGGCTCTTTTACACATTCAGTACTTC.

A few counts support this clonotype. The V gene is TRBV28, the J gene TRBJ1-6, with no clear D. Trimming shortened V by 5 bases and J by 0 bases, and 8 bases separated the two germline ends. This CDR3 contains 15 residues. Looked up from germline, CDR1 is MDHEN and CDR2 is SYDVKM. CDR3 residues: CASSKGSSYNSPLHF. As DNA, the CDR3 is TGTGCCAGCAGTAAAGGGAGCTCCTATAATTCACCCCTCCACTTT.

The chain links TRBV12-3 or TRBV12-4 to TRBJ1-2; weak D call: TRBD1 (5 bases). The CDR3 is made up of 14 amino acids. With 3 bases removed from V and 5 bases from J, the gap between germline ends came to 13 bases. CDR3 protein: CASSLKGRQYGYTF. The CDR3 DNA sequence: TGTGCCAGCAGTTTGAAGGGGCGGCAGTATGGCTACACCTTC.

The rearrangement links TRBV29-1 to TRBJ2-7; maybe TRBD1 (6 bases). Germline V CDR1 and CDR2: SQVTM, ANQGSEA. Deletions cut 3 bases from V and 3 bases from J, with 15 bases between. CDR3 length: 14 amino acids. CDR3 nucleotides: TGCAGCGTTGATAAGGCAGGGGCAAGCTACGAGCAGTACTTC. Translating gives CSVDKAGASYEQYF.

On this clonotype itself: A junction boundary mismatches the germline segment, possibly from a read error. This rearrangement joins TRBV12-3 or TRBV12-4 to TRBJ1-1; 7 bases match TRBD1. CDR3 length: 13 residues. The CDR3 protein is CASSLIGGTEASF. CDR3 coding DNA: TGTGCCAGCAGTTTAATAGGGGGCACTGAAGCTTCCTTT.

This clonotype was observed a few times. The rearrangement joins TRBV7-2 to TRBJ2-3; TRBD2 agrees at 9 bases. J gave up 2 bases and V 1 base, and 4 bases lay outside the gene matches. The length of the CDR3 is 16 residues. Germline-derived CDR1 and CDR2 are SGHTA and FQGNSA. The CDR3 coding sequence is TGTGCCAGCAGCTTAGGGGCTAGCGGGGCCACAGATACGCAGTATTTT. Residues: CASSLGASGATDTQYF.

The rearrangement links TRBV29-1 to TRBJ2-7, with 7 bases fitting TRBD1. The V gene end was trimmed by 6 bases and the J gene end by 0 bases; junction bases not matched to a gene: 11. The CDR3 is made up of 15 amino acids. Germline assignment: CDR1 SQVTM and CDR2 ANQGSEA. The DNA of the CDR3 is TGCAGCGTCGTGCCGGGACAGAGAACCTCCTACGAGCAGTACTTC. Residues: CSVVPGQRTSYEQYF.